The 21 T cell receptor beta chains reported below all come from one sample, sequenced in a study of OX40 agonist ivuxolimab in advanced cancers. Libraries were made using the immunoSEQ multiplex PCR assay. TCRdb stores this immuneACCESS table with in-frame sequences only. Part of the clones is absent; in the studies checked, under half of the shortfall reflects unresolved V genes, and no reason is known for the rest. Within this sample are roughly 76,000 clones, with about 90% of them counted one time only. Approximately 6% of the sample goes to the ten largest clones. The sample consisted of CD4+ or CD8+ T cells sorted from blood, taken in a trial of the OX40 agonist ivuxolimab. The source of these receptors is an adult with an advanced solid tumor such as melanoma, head and neck, liver or kidney cancer.

This clone was picked up one time. The chain couples TRBV19 to TRBJ2-5, with TRBD1 as a possible D gene (6 bases). The J call is uncertain, as TRBJ2-7 better fits the DNA end. The CDR3 is 11 amino acids. Germline lookup yields CDR1 LNHDA and CDR2 SQIVND (reference sequence). The CDR3 sequence: CASGRGNEQYF. CDR3 nucleotides: TGTGCCAGTGGCAGGGGTAACGAGCAGTACTTC.

The chain joins TRBV13 to TRBJ1-1; no firm D call. The CDR3 sequence is 14 residues long. Trimming pared 0 bases from V and 1 base from J, leaving 6 bases between. Looked up from germline, CDR1 is PRHDT and CDR2 is FYEKMQ (reference sequence). CDR3 DNA sequence: TGTGCCAGCAGCTTAGGTCAGGCGAACACTGAAGCTTTCTTT. Residues: CASSLGQANTEAFF. Looking up the rest from reference TRBV13 and TRBJ1-1 gives the full variable domain: AAGVIQSPRHLIKEKRETATLKCYPIPRHDTVYWYQQGPGQDPQFLISFYEKMQSDKGSIPDRFSAQQFSDYHSELNMSSLELGDSALYFCASSLGQANTEAFFGQGTRLTVV.

The chain has TRBV5-1 and TRBJ1-1; D uncertain. CDR1 SGHRS and CDR2 YFSETQ come from the germline V gene. V lost 4 bases, J lost 3 bases, and 13 bases lay in between. The CDR3 consists of 14 residues. The CDR3 loop is CASSEGPWDTEAFF. DNA of the CDR3: TGCGCCAGCAGCGAAGGGCCGTGGGACACTGAAGCTTTCTTT.

V gene TRBV30 combines with J gene TRBJ2-1; possibly TRBD2 for D (6 bases). This CDR3 contains 15 residues. Trimming removed 0 bases from V and 8 bases from J, with 17 bases in between. Germline assignment: CDR1 GTSNPN and CDR2 SVGIG (reference sequence). The DNA of the CDR3 is TGTGCCTGGAGTGTAAGACCGGGGGTGGGGGATGAGCAGTTCTTC. Translation: CAWSVRPGVGDEQFF.

The chain is built from TRBV28 and TRBJ1-2; unclear D gene. The CDR3 runs to 15 residues. Per the germline V gene, CDR1 is MDHEN and CDR2 is SYDVKM. V was shortened by 2 bases and J by 4 bases, with 14 bases between the two germline ends. CDR3 protein: CASSLEGRTFYGYTF. CDR3 bases: TGTGCCAGCAGTTTAGAGGGCAGGACCTTCTATGGCTACACCTTC.

The chain recombines TRBV6-4 with TRBJ1-2, with TRBD1 as a possible D gene (5 bases). V was pared by 0 bases and J by 5 bases, with 10 bases between. CDR1 is MRHNA and CDR2 is SNTAGT in the germline V gene. The CDR3 contains 14 residues. For the CDR3, the DNA is TGTGCCAGCAGTGACTCTGGGACGCGTTATGGCTACACCTTC. Translated: CASSDSGTRYGYTF.

The rearrangement joins TRBV28 to TRBJ1-5, with 7 bases that match TRBD1. The V gene's germline CDR1 is MDHEN and CDR2 SYDVKM. V shed 5 bases and J 6 bases; nucleotides not matched to a gene: 7. The CDR3 is made up of 14 amino acids. CDR3 amino acids: CASSLRGNGQPQHF. The CDR3 nucleotides read TGTGCCAGCAGTCTCAGGGGGAATGGTCAGCCCCAGCATTTT.

The chain couples TRBV7-6 to TRBJ2-7, with D tentatively TRBD2 (6 bases). Germline V gene lookup returns CDR1 SGHVS and CDR2 FNYEAQ. The germline V and J ends were trimmed by 2 bases and 1 base, with 15 bases remaining between them. This CDR3 comprises 16 residues. CDR3 in DNA: TGTGCCAGCAGCTTATTCATGGCGGAGGGATCCTACGAGCAGTACTTC. It encodes CASSLFMAEGSYEQYF.

The rearrangement uses TRBV2 and TRBJ2-5; the D is unclear. The CDR3 length is 17 residues. Trimming removed 7 bases from V and 3 bases from J, with 24 bases in between. CDR1 is SNHLY and CDR2 is FYNNEI in the germline V gene. This CDR3 is CASILNRAGTTKETQYF. The CDR3 coding sequence is TGTGCCAGCATCCTAAATCGGGCAGGCACAACCAAAGAGACCCAGTACTTC.

The chain has TRBV27 and TRBJ2-4; a weak D match, TRBD2 (6 bases). The V gene's germline CDR1 is MNHEY and CDR2 SMNVEV (reference sequence). CDR3 length equals 14 residues. V lost 2 bases to trimming and J lost 2 bases, with 7 bases between them. CDR3 bases: TGTGCCAGCAGTTTAGGGGGGACCAAAAACATTCAGTACTTC. This translates into CASSLGGTKNIQYF.

With regard to this clone: Relative to the germline gene, one junction end is altered; a read error may explain this. As DNA, the CDR3 is TGTGCCAGCACCTTAGGTGTTCGGGGGGTTGTAATGAACCCCGGGGAGCTGTTTTTT. It codes for CASTLGVRGVVMNPGELFF. This chain links TRBV7-8 with TRBJ2-2; TRBD2 aligns across 7 bases. This CDR3 comprises 19 residues. Per germline, CDR1 SGHVS and CDR2 FQNEAQ.

A word on this clone: At one end the junction does not follow the germline gene, possibly because of a read error. This chain connects TRBV4-3 to TRBJ1-4; TRBD1 is a possible D gene (5 bases). CDR3 size: 15 residues. Germline V gives CDR1 LGHNA, CDR2 YSLEER. The DNA of the CDR3 is TGCGCCAGCAGGCAAGGGACGTTGTTTTCGGAAAAACTGTTTTTT. Its translation: CASRQGTLFSEKLFF.

The chain links TRBV7-9 to TRBJ1-1, with D possibly matching TRBD1 (6 bases). Germline V lookup: CDR1 SEHNR, CDR2 FQNEAQ (reference sequence). V was shortened by 4 bases and J by 1 base, with 16 bases between the two germline ends. The CDR3 is 16 amino acids. CDR3: CASSSPWTVQNTEAFF. The CDR3 coding sequence is TGTGCCAGCAGCTCCCCCTGGACAGTCCAGAACACTGAAGCTTTCTTT.

J is TRBJ2-4 and V is TRBV9; D perhaps matches TRBD2 (5 bases). Germline V CDR1 and CDR2: SGDLS, YYNGEE. This CDR3 comprises 15 residues. The germline V and J ends were trimmed by 3 bases and 2 bases, with 12 bases remaining between them. As DNA, the CDR3 is TGTGCCAGCAGCGGACGAGGAGGCTCCAAAAACATTCAGTACTTC. Translated, it gives CASSGRGGSKNIQYF.

The rearrangement joins TRBV7-2 to TRBJ2-5; TRBD1 might be the D (5 bases). The length of the CDR3 is 15 residues. Per germline, CDR1 SGHTA and CDR2 FQGNSA. The V gene lost 1 base and the J gene lost 2 bases, with 11 bases spanning the gap. The DNA for the CDR3 is TGTGCCAGCAGCTTAGGGGGCTTCCTTCAAGAGACCCAGTACTTC. Translation: CASSLGGFLQETQYF.

The chain carries TRBV4-1 and TRBJ1-4, with D unclear. The CDR3 is 13 residues long. Germline CDR1 is MGHRA and CDR2 is YSYEKL. Trimming cost V 0 bases and J 8 bases, with 7 bases left between them. The CDR3, as DNA: TGCGCCAGCAGCCAAGAGATGGAAGAAAAACTGTTTTTT. As protein: CASSQEMEEKLFF.

The chain employs TRBV5-6 and TRBJ2-7, with 11 bases identical to TRBD2. The V and J ends lost 2 bases and 4 bases, in that order; junction bases with no gene match: 2. The germline V gene has CDR1 SGHDT and CDR2 YYEEEE. The CDR3 runs to 14 residues. Here the CDR3 reads CASSLLAGEYEQYF. CDR3 in DNA: TGTGCCAGCAGCTTACTAGCGGGAGAGTACGAGCAGTACTTC. Together with reference TRBV5-6 and TRBJ2-7, the CDR3 gives the full variable domain: DAGVTQSPTHLIKTRGQQVTLRCSPKSGHDTVSWYQQALGQGPQFIFQYYEEEERQRGNFPDRFSGHQFPNYSSELNVNALLLGDSALYLCASSLLAGEYEQYFGPGTRLTVT.

The CDR3 region has the DNA TGTGCCACCAGCAGGACGGGGACCACAGATACGCAGTATTTT. It is translated as CATSRTGTTDTQYF. V usage is TRBV15 and J usage is TRBJ2-3; D is tentatively TRBD1 or TRBD2 (5 bases each). The CDR3 is made up of 14 amino acids. Germline values: CDR1 LNHNV, CDR2 YYDKDF (reference sequence). The V gene lost 3 bases and the J gene lost 2 bases, with 9 bases spanning the gap.

CDR3 loop: CSVESGMGRNTIYF. The CDR3 nucleotides are TGCAGCGTTGAATCGGGGATGGGGAGAAACACCATATATTTT. This sequence joins TRBV29-1 and TRBJ1-3; D unresolved. Trimming left V 2 bases short and J 5 bases short, with 13 bases between. The CDR3 consists of 14 residues. CDR1 is SQVTM and CDR2 is ANQGSEA in the germline V gene.

In its sample, this clone was seen once. This sequence joins TRBV7-9 and TRBJ2-7; no firm D call. Germline assignment: CDR1 SEHNR and CDR2 FQNEAQ (reference sequence). This CDR3 spans 11 amino acids. The germline V and J ends were trimmed by 5 bases and 1 base, with 3 bases remaining between them. CDR3 DNA sequence: TGTGCCAGCAGCCGATCCTACGAGCAGTACTTC. As protein: CASSRSYEQYF. Full variable domain (outside the CDR3, taken from reference TRBV7-9 and TRBJ2-7): DTGVSQNPRHKITKRGQNVTFRCDPISEHNRLYWYRQTLGQGPEFLTYFQNEAQLEKSRLLSDRFSAERPKGSFSTLEIQRTEQGDSAMYLCASSRSYEQYFGPGTRLTVT.

V and J are TRBV4-3 and TRBJ2-1; tentative D call: TRBD2 (5 bases). The germline V and J ends were trimmed by 4 bases and 9 bases, with 10 bases remaining between them. The CDR3 sequence is 12 residues long. The V gene's germline CDR1 is LGHNA and CDR2 YSLEER. CDR3 DNA sequence: TGCGCCAGCAGCCCCGTTGGAGGTGAGCAGTTCTTC. It translates to CASSPVGGEQFF.